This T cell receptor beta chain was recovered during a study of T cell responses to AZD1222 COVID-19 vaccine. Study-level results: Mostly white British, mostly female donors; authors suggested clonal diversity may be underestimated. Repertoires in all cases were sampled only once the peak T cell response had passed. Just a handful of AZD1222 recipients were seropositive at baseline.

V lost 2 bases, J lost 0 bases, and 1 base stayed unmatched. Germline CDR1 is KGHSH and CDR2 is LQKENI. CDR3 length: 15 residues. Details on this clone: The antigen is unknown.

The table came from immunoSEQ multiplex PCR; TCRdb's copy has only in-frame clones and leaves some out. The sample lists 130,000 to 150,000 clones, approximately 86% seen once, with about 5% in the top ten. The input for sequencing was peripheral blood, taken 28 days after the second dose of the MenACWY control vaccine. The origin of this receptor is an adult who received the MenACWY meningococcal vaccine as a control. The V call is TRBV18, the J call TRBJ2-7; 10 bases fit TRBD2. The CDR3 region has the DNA TGTGCCAGCTCACCAGCTAGCGGGAGCTCCTACGAGCAGTACTTC. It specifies CASSPASGSSYEQYF.